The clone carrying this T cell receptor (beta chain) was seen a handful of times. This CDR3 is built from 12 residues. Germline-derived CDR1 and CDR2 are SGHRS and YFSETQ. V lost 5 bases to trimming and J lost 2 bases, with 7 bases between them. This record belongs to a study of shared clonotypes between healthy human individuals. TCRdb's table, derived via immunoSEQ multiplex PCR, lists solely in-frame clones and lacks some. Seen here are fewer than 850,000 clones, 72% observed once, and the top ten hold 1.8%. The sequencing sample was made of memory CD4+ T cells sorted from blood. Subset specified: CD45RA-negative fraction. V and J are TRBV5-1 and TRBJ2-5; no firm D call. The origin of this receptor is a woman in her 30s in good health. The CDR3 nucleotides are TGCGCCAGCAGTGAATCGCAAGAGACCCAGTACTTC. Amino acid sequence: CASSESQETQYF.